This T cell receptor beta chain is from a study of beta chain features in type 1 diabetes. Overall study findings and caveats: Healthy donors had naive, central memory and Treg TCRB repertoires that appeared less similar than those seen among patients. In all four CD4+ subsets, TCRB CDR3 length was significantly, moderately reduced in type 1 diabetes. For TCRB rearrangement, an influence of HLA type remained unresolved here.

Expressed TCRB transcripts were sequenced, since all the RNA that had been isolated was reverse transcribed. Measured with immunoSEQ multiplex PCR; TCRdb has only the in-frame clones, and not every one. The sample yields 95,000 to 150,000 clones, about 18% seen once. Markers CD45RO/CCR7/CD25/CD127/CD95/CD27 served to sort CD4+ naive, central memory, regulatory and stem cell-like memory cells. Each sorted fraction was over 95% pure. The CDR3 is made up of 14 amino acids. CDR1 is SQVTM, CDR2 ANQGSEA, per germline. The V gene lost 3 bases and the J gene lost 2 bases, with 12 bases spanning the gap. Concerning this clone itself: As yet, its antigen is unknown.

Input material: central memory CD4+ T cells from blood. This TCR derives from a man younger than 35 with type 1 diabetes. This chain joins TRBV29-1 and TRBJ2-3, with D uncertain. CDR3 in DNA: TGCAGCGTTGACGGTCTGACATCCACAGATACGCAGTATTTT. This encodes CSVDGLTSTDTQYF.